This paragraph reports one TCR beta chain. V lost 11 bases and J 4 bases, leaving 19 bases between the germline ends. Looked up from germline, CDR1 is SNHLY and CDR2 is FYNNEI. The CDR3 runs 14 residues. As for time point: persistent/refractory GD, antithyroid drugs over 5 years with positive TRAb. From PBMCs, RNA was extracted and then used to make the TCR library. Arm-PCR of CDR3 regions with iRepertoire HTBI primers generated TCR beta libraries. In TCRdb, the multiplex PCR reads were re-called with MiXCR into one record per CDR3 protein. The sample includes some 370,000 distinct CDR3 sequences, about 23% of them seen just once. The data were obtained in a study of regulatory T cells in long-lasting Graves disease.

The sequence was collected from a woman in her thirties or forties with Graves disease. The sequencing used peripheral blood mononuclear cells (PBMCs), collected when the disease was refractory, from a patient treated with antithyroid drugs. The chain has TRBV2 and TRBJ2-3; tentative D call: TRBD2 (6 bases). The CDR3 is CAEGASVTADTQYF. The CDR3 nucleotides read TGTGCCGAAGGGGCTAGCGTAACAGCAGATACGCAGTATTTT.